This TCR beta chain was recovered during a study of beta chain features in type 1 diabetes. Only a few counts were recorded for this clone. Its antigen remains unknown. Other nucleotide sequences from this sample produce the same CDR3. Findings and caveats of the study: A pattern of fewer insertions and more deletions at VDJ junctions was seen in type 1 diabetes patients.

The whole isolated RNA underwent reverse transcription, so sequencing captured expressed TCRB transcripts. The data were produced by immunoSEQ multiplex PCR, yet TCRdb's version contains in-frame clones alone and is incomplete. The table shows 300,000 to 400,000 clones, with around 7.6% occurring only once. Germline V gives CDR1 LNHDA, CDR2 SQIVND (reference sequence). The ends were cut back, 3 bases at V and 7 bases at J, with 10 bases in the middle. The CDR3 runs to 12 residues. Sequencing was performed on central memory CD4+ T cells from blood. The V and J genes are TRBV19 and TRBJ2-7, with D perhaps TRBD2 (6 bases). This TCR came from a woman younger than 30 in good health. The CDR3: CASSISGGEQYF. The DNA for the CDR3 is TGTGCCAGTAGTATCTCCGGGGGAGAGCAGTACTTC.